The sequence of this T cell receptor beta chain was determined in a study of OX40 agonist ivuxolimab in advanced cancers. The wider study: Prior anti-PD-1, anti-PD-L1 or anti-CTLA-4 therapy was allowed; about 39% had some.

TCRdb keeps only in-frame clones here, not all; method: immunoSEQ multiplex PCR. The sample has 70,000 to 75,000 clones; more than 75% are singletons. The V gene's germline CDR1 is MGHRA and CDR2 YSYEKL. The CDR3 spans 16 residues. Unmatched junction bases numbered 8, after V lost 4 bases and J lost 7 bases. This clone was detected once. Material: CD4+ or CD8+ T cells sorted from blood, obtained in a trial of the OX40 agonist ivuxolimab. The receptor was derived from an adult with an advanced solid tumor such as melanoma, head and neck, liver or kidney cancer. V usage is TRBV4-1 and J usage is TRBJ2-1; 12 bases agree with TRBD2. The CDR3 sequence is CASSPRGLAGRNEQFF. CDR3 DNA: TGCGCCAGCAGCCCACGGGGACTAGCGGGTAGAAATGAGCAGTTCTTC.